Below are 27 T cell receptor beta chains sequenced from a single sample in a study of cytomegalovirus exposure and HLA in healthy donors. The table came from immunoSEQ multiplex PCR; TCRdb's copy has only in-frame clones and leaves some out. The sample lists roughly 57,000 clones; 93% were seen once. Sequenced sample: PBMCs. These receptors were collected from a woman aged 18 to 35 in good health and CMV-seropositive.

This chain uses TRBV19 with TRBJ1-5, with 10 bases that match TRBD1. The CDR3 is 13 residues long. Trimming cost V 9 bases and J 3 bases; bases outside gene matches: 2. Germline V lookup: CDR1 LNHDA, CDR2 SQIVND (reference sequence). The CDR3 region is CASGTGVNQPQHF. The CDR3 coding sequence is TGTGCCAGCGGGACAGGGGTCAATCAGCCCCAGCATTTT.

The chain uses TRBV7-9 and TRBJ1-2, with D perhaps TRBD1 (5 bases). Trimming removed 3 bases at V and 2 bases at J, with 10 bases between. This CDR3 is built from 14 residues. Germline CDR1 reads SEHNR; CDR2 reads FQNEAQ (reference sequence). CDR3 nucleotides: TGTGCCAGCAGCTTTGGGGGGACCAACTATGGCTACACCTTC. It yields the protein CASSFGGTNYGYTF.

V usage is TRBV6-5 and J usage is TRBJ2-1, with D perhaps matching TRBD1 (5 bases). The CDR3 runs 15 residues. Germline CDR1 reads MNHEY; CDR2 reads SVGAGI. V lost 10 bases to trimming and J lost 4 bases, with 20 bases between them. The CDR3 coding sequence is TGTGCCACAACCAGGGAAGGGGCCGATTACAATGAGCAGTTCTTC. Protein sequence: CATTREGADYNEQFF.

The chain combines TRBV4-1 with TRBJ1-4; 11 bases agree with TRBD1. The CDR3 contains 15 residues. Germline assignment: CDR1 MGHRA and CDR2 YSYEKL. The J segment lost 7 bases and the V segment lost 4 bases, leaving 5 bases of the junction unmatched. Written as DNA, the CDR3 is TGCGCCAGCAGCCCGTTTGGGACAGGGGGTGAAAAACTGTTTTTT. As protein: CASSPFGTGGEKLFF.

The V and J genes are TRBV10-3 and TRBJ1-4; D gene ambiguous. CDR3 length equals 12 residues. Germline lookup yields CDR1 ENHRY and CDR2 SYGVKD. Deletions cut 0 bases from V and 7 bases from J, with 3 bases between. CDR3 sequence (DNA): TGTGCCATCAGTGAGTCCCTTGAAAAACTGTTTTTT. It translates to CAISESLEKLFF.

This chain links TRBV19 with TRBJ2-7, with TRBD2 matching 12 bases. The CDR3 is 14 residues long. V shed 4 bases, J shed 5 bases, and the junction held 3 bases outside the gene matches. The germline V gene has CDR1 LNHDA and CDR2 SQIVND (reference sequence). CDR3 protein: CASSTSGGAHEQYF. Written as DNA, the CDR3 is TGTGCCAGTAGTACTAGCGGGGGGGCGCACGAGCAGTACTTC.

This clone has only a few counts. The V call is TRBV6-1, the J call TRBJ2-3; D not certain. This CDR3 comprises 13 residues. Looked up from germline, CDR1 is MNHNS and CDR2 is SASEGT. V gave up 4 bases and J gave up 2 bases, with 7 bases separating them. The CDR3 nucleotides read TGTGCCAGCAGTGTATTATTCACAGATACGCAGTATTTT. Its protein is CASSVLFTDTQYF.

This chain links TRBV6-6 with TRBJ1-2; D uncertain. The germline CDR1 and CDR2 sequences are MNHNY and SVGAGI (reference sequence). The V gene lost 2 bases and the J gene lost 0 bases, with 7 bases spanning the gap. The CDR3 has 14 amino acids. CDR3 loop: CASSYPGTNYGYTF. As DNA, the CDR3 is TGTGCCAGCAGTTACCCCGGGACTAACTATGGCTACACCTTC.

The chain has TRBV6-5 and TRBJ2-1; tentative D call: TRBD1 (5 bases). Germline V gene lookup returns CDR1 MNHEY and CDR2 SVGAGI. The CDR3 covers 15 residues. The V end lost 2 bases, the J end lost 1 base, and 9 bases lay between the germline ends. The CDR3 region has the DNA TGTGCCAGCAGTTACGGGGCAGGGTCCTACAATGAGCAGTTCTTC. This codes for CASSYGAGSYNEQFF.

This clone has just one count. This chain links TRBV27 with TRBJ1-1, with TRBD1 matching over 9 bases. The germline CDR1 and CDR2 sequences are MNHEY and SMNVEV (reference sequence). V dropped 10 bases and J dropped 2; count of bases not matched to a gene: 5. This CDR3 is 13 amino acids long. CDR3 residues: CATTGGRNTEAFF. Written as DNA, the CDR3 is TGTGCCACCACAGGGGGCCGCAACACTGAAGCTTTCTTT.

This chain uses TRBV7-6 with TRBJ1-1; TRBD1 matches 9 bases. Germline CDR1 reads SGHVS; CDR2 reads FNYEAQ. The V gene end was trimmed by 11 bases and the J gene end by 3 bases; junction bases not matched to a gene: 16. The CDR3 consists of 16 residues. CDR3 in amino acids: CASSPGQGLSDTEAFF. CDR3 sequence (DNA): TGTGCCTCCTCACCCGGACAGGGGCTCTCGGACACTGAAGCTTTCTTT.

The CDR3 region has the DNA TGTGCCAGCAGCGTCGGACAGACCCTCAATCAGCCCCAGCATTTT. It codes for CASSVGQTLNQPQHF. The chain carries TRBV5-8 and TRBJ1-5; possibly TRBD1 for D (6 bases). The V end was cut by 4 bases, the J end by 3 bases, with 14 bases between. This CDR3 contains 15 residues. Per germline, CDR1 SGHTS and CDR2 YDEGEE.

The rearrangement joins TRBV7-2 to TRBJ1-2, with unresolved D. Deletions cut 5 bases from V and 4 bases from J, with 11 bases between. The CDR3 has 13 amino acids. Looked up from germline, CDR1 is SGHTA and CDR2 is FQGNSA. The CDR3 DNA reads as TGTGCCAGCAGCCCGGTGAGCCTCTATGGCTACACCTTC. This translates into CASSPVSLYGYTF.

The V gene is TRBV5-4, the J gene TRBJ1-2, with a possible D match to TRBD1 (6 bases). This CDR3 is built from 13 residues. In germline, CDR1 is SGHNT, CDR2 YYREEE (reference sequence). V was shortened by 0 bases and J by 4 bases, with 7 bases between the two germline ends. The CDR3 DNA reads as TGTGCCAGCAGCTTGGACAGGGTCTATGGCTACACCTTC. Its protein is CASSLDRVYGYTF.

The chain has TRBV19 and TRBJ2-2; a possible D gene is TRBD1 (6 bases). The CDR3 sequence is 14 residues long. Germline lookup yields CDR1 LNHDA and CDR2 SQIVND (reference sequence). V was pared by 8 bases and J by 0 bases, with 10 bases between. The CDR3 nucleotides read TGTGCCAGTGGACAGAGTCCGAACACCGGGGAGCTGTTTTTT. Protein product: CASGQSPNTGELFF.

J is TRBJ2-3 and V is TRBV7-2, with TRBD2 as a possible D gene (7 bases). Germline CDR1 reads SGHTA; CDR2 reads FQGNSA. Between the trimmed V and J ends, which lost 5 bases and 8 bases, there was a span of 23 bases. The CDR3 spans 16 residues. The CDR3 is CASSHQERGGQSTQYF. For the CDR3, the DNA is TGTGCCAGCAGCCACCAAGAGAGGGGGGGCCAGAGTACGCAGTATTTT. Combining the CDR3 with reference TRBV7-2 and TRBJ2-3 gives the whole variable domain GAGVSQSPSNKVTEKGKDVELRCDPISGHTALYWYRQSLGQGLEFLIYFQGNSAPDKSGLPSDRFSAERTGGSVSTLTIQRTQQEDSAVYLCASSHQERGGQSTQYFGPGTRLTVL.

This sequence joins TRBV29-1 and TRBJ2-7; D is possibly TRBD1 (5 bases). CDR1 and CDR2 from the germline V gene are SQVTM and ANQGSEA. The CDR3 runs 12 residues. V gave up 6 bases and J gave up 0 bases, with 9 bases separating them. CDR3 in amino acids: CSVLGDSYEQYF. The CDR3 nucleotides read TGCAGCGTCCTAGGGGACTCCTACGAGCAGTACTTC.

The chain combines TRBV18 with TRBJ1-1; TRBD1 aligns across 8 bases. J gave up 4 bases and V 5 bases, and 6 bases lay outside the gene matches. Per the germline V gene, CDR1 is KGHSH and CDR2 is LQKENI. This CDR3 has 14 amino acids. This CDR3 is CASSMDREVTEAFF. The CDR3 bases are TGTGCCAGCTCAATGGACAGGGAGGTCACTGAAGCTTTCTTT.

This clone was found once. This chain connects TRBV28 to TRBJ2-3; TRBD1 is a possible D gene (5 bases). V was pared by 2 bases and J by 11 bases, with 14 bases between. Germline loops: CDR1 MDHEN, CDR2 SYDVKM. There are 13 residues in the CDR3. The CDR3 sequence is CASSLLDTPGQYF. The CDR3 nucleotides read TGTGCCAGCAGTTTACTGGACACTCCAGGGCAGTATTTT.

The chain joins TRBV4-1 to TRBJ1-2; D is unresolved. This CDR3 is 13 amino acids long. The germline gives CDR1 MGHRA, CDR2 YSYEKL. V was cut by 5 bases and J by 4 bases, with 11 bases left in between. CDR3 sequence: CASSEAILYGYTF. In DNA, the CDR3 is TGCGCCAGCAGCGAGGCCATTCTCTATGGCTACACCTTC.

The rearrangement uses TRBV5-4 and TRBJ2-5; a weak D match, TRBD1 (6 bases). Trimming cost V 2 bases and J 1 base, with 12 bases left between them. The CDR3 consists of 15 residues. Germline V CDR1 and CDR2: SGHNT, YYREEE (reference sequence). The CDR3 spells CASSFPQGPQETQYF. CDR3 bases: TGTGCCAGCAGCTTTCCCCAGGGGCCCCAAGAGACCCAGTACTTC.

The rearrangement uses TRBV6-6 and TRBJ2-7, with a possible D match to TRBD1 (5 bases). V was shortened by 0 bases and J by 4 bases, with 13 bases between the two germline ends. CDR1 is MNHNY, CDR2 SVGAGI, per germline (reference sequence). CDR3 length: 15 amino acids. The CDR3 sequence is CASSYSNQGNYEQYF. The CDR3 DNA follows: TGTGCCAGCAGTTACTCGAACCAGGGAAATTACGAGCAGTACTTC.

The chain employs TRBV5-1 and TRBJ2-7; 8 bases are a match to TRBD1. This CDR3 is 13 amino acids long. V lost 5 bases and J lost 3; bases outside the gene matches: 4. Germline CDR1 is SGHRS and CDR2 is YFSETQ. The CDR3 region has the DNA TGCGCCAGCAGGGGGGGACAGGTCTACGAGCAGTACTTC. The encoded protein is CASRGGQVYEQYF.

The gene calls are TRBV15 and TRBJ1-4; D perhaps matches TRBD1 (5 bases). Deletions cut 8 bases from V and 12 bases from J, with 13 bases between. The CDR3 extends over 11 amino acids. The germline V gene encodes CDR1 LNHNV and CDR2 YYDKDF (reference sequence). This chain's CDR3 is CATRGVGELFF. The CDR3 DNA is TGTGCCACCCGGGGGGTGGGTGAACTGTTTTTT.

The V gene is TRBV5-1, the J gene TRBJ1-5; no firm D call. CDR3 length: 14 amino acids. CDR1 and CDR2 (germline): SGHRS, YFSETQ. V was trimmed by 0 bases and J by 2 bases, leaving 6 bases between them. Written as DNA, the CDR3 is TGCGCCAGCAGCTTGGTTGCGGGCAATCAGCCCCAGCATTTT. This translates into CASSLVAGNQPQHF.

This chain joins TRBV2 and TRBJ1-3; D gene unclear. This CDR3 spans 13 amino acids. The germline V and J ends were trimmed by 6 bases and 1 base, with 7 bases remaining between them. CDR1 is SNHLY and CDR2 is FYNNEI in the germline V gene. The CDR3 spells CASRRTSGNTIYF. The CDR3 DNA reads TGTGCCAGCAGGCGGACTTCTGGAAACACCATATATTTT.

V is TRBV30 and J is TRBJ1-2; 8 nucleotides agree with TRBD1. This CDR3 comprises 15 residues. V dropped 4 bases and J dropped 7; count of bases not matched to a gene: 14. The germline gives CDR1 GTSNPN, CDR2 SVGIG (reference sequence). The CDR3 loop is CAWKSLRGLVGGYTF. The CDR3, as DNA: TGTGCCTGGAAAAGCCTCAGGGGGCTGGTTGGTGGCTACACCTTC.